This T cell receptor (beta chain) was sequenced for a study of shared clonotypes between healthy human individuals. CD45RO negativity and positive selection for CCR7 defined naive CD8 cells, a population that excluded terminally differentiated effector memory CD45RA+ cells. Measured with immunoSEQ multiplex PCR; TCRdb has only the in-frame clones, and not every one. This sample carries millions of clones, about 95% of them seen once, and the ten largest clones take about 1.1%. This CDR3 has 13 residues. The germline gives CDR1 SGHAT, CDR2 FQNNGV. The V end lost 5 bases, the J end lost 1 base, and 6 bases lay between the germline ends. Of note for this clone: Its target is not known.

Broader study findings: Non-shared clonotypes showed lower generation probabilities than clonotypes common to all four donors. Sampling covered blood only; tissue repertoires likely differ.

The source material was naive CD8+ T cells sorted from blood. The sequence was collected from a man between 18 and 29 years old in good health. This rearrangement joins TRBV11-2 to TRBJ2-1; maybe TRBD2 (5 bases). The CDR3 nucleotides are TGTGCCAGCAGCGGACTGTCCTACAATGAGCAGTTCTTC. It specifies CASSGLSYNEQFF.